The clone carrying this T cell receptor (beta chain) was observed a handful of times. Its specificity is unknown. The data derive from a study of regulatory T cells in long-lasting Graves disease. Overall study: Graves' patients with a new diagnosis had received antithyroid drugs under 3 months. Study results and limitations: Gene preferences differed: TRBV28, TRBJ1-2, TRBJ2-5 in persistent cases.

Arm-PCR of CDR3 regions and iRepertoire HTBI primers were used to build TCR beta libraries. TCRdb recomputed calls from the multiplex PCR reads with MiXCR, one row per CDR3 protein. The sample contains approximately 230,000 distinct CDR3 sequences, around 17% of which appear only once. V lost 5 bases and J lost 2, with 12 bases in between. Per germline, CDR1 LGHDT and CDR2 YNNKEL (reference sequence). The CDR3 spans 14 residues. Time point reported: newly diagnosed GD, antithyroid drugs for less than 3 months. RNA isolated from PBMCs was used to make the TCR library. This chain uses TRBV3-1 with TRBJ2-5; D gene uncertain. Here the sequenced sample was peripheral blood mononuclear cells (PBMCs), taken at new diagnosis, from a patient treated with antithyroid drugs. This sequence was found in a female donor with Graves disease. The CDR3 sequence is CASSFSAAQETQYF. The CDR3, as DNA: TGTGCCAGCAGCTTCAGCGCGGCACAAGAGACCCAGTACTTC.